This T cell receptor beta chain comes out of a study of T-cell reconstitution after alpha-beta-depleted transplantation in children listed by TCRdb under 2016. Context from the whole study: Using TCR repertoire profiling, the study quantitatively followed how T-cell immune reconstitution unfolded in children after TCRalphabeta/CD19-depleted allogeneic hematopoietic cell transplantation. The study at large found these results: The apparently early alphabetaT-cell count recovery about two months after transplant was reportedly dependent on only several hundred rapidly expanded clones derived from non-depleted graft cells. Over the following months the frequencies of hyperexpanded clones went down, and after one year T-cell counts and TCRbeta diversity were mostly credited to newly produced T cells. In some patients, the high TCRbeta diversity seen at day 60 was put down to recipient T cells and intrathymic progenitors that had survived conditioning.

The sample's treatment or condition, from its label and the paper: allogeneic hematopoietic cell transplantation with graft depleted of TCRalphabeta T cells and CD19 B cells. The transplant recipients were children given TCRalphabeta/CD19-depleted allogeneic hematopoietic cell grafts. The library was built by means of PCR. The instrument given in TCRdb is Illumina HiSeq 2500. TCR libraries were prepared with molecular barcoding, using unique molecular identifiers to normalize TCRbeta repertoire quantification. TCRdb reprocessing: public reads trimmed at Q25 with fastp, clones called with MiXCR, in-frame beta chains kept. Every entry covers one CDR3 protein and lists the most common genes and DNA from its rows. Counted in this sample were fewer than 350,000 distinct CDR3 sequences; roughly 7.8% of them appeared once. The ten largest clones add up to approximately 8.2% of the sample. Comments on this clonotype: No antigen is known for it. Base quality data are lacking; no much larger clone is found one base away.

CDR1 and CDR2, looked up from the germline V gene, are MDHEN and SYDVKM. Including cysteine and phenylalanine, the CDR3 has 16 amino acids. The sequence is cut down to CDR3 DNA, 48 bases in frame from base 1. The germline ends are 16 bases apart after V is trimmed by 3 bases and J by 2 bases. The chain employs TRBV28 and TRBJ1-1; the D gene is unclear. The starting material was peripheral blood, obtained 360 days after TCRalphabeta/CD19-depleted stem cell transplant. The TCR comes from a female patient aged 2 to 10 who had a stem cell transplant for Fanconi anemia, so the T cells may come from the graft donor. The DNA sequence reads TGTGCCAGCAGTTTGGTTGCCTCGGCAGCTAACACTGAAGCTTTCTTT. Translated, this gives CASSLVASAANTEAFF.